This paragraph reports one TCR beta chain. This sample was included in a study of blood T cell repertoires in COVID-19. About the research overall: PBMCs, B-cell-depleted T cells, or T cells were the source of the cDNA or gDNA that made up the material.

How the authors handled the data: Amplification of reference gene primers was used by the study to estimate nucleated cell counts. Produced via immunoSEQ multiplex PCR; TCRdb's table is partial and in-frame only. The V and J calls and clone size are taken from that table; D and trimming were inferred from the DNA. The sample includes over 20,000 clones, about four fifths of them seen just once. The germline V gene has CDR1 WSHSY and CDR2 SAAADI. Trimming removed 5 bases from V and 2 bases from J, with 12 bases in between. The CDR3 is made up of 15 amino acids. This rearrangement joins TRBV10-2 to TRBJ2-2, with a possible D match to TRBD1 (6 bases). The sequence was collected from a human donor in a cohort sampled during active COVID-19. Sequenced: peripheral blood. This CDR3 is CASSKQGQNTGELFF. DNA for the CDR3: TGCGCCAGCAGTAAACAGGGACAAAACACCGGGGAGCTGTTTTTT.